The table lists the clone carrying this TCR beta chain with a count of one. The target antigen is unknown. From germline, CDR1 is SGDLS and CDR2 YYNGEE. V lost 3 bases and J lost 8; bases outside the gene matches: 8. This CDR3 region has 14 residues. This entry is derived from a study of siplizumab effects on memory and regulatory T cells. Findings and limits, study-wide: The suppressive capacity of proliferating Tregs from siplizumab cultures remained unconfirmed. Alloreactive clones mapping to unstimulated subsets formed only a minor fraction. Naive T cells appeared more varied than memory cells and looked like key alloresponse contributors. Siplizumab conditions gave an average of approximately 70% Treg-derived mappable alloreactive CD4+ clones, versus 26.9% for controls.

Libraries were prepared by immunoSEQ multiplex PCR; TCRdb keeps only in-frame clonotypes and omits some of them. The table has 110,000 or so clones, under 95% seen once. The TCR originated in a human donor in good health. The rearrangement joins TRBV9 to TRBJ2-3, with TRBD1 identical over 8 bases. Material for sequencing was CD4+ T cells sorted from blood. The CDR3, as DNA: TGTGCCAGCAGCGCTACAGGGGGAGCCCCTACGCAGTATTTT. It specifies CASSATGGAPTQYF.